The 2 T cell receptor beta chains below all came from one sample that was sequenced in a study of cytomegalovirus exposure and HLA in healthy donors. It was with 60 Vbeta and 13 Jbeta primers that the PCR ran. TCRdb's copy holds only in-frame clones and misses some; the assay was immunoSEQ multiplex PCR. The table includes 65,000 to 90,000 clones, roughly four fifths detected once. The sample taken for sequencing was PBMCs. Receptors were obtained from a young man in good health and CMV-seronegative.

This chain connects TRBV15 to TRBJ1-4; TRBD1 matches at 7 bases. J was trimmed by 4 bases and V by 0 bases; bases with no gene match: 5. This CDR3 is built from 16 residues. The germline CDR1 and CDR2 sequences are LNHNV and YYDKDF (reference sequence). CDR3 sequence: CATSRDKDRLNEKLFF. For the CDR3, the DNA is TGTGCCACCAGCAGAGATAAGGACAGGCTTAATGAAAAACTGTTTTTT.

This chain connects TRBV6-1 to TRBJ1-1, with D hard to call. Trimming cost V 0 bases and J 4 bases, with 15 bases left between them. CDR3 length: 16 residues. Germline loops: CDR1 MNHNS, CDR2 SASEGT. The CDR3: CASSEAARGPFTEAFF. CDR3 nucleotide sequence: TGTGCCAGCAGTGAAGCGGCCAGAGGGCCATTCACTGAAGCTTTCTTT.